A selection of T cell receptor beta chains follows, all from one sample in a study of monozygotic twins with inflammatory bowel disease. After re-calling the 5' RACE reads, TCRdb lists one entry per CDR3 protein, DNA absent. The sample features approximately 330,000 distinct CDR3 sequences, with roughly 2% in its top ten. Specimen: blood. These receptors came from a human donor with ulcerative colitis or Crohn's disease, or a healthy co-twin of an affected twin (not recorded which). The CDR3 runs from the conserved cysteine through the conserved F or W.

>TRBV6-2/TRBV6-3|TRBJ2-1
CASSYRESDEQFF
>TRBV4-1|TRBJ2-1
CASSQDRTVGEQIF
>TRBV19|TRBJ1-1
CASSIATGGGLNTEAFF
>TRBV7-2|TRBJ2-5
CASSQGIAGEQETQYF
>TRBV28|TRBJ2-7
CASSSQSPYEQYF
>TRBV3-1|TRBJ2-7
CASSQEASSYEQYF
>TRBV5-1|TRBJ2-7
CASSFGIARVGDEQYF
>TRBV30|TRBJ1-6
CAWSGSRSSSSYNSPLHF
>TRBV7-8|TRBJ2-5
CASSLLPIGETQYF
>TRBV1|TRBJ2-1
CTSSQDQGNSGSTPRNEQFF
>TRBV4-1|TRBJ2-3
CASSQDLGVDTQYF
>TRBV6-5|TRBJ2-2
CASSYNPGYTGELFF
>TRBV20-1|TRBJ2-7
CSARGAREQYF
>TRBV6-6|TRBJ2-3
CASTLGTYHTRYF
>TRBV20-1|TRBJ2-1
CSAKTGPHPYNEQFF
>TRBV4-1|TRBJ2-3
CASSQADYGAQYF
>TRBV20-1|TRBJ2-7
CSAPDRTYEQYF
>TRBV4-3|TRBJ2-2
CASSHVVPWNTGELFF
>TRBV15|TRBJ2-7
CATSFRLGTPPYEQYF
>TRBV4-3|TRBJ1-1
CASRHLRNTEAFF
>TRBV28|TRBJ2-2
CASTARWGPPNTGKLFF
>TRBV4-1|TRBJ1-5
CASSQLPQVGQPQHF
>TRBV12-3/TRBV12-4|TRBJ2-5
CASRPTGPLETQYF
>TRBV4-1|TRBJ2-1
CASSPNLAGGPVHEQFF
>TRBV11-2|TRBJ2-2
CASSFGGAENTGELFF
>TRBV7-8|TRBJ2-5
CASSPRGGLVETQYF
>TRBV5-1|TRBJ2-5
CASSLLGRQETQYF
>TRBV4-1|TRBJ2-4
CASSQEGAGDDIQYF
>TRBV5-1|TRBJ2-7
CASSQSPGHQYF
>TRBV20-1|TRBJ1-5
CSASPDSNQPQHF
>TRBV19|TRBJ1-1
CATGTAVNTEAFF
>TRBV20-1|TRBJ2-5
CSARDRSTTQETQCF
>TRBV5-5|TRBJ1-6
CASTSGGSYNSPLHF
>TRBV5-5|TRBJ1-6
CASSFGQANSPLHF
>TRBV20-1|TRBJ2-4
CSVRQDLFQYF
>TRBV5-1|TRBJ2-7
CASKTSGVLDEQYF
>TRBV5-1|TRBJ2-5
CASTPRTVQETQYF
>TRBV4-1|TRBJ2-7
CASSSLGYEQYF
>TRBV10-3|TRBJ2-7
CAIRGGFRTYEQYF
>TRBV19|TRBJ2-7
CASSTPGRGAYEQYF
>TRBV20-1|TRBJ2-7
CSGSGTLSEQYF
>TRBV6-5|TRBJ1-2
CASSYPAAGGDVGYTF
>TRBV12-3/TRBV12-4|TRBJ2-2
CASSLTPTGVPRELFF
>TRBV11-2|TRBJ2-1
CASSLDGRGYNEQFF
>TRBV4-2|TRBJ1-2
CASSRQLVGLDGYTF
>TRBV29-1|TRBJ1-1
CSVAPGAEAFF
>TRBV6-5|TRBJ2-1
CASSYPASGAYNEQFF
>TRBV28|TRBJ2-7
CASRLPGQGPSSYEQYF
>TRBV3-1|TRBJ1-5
CASSQDYGQPQHF
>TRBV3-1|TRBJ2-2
CASRVTSGGARSTGELFF
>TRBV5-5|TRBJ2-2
CASSDGVPGELFF
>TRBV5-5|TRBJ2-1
CASSLGSSQNEQFF
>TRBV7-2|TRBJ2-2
CASMAGTVNTGELFF
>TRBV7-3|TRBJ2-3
CASSSGTGEIRGTDTQYF